This T cell receptor beta chain was captured in a study of blood T cells in healthy people across ages. Broader study findings: Across samples, TCR beta diversity tracked strongly with naive T cell percentage. Across the age range, TCR beta diversity per million T cells fell in a roughly linear way.

Regarding this clonotype: Its antigen is undetermined.

Together with a sample-barcoded 5' primer, a J-beta primer mix was included in a second PCR lasting roughly 6 to 12 cycles. Using its own MiXCR run on the 5' RACE reads, TCRdb lists one record per CDR3 protein. The sample carries hundreds of thousands of distinct CDR3 sequences, 56% recorded once. The CDR3 has 15 amino acids. J gave up 7 bases and V 5 bases, and 12 bases lay outside the gene matches. Germline CDR1 MGHDK, CDR2 SYGVNS. Peripheral blood from each donor was collected in a volume of 9.5 to 10 milliliters. This chain uses TRBV25-1 with TRBJ2-5, with 8 bases lining up with TRBD1. The sequence was collected from a man between 40 and 49 years old in good health. Sequencing input: blood. This CDR3 reads CASSSGDRRVRTQYF. CDR3 DNA: TGTGCCAGCAGTTCTGGGGACAGGAGGGTGAGGACCCAGTACTTC.